The clone carrying this T cell receptor beta chain was seen ten or more times. What it binds is not known. In TCRdb, the 5' RACE reads were re-called with MiXCR into one record per CDR3 protein. The repertoire holds 50,000 to 55,000 distinct CDR3 sequences, with around a tenth as singletons. The V gene's germline CDR1 is SEHNR and CDR2 FQNEAQ (reference sequence). The CDR3 is made up of 18 amino acids. V was pared by 4 bases and J by 2 bases, with 18 bases between. The data are from a study of early T cells in non-severe SARS-CoV-2 infection. Findings of the study overall: Reliance on VDJdb matching favored anti-spike CD8 responses; private and CD4 specificities were missed.

Sample: whole blood. The TCR comes from an adult who was a healthcare worker with PCR-confirmed SARS-CoV-2 infection or an uninfected control (not recorded which). This chain connects TRBV7-9 to TRBJ2-6; D call uncertain. CDR3 DNA: TGTGCCAGCAGCTACACTAAAAGTTCCCTCACTGGGGCCAACGTCCTGACTTTC. Translation: CASSYTKSSLTGANVLTF.